A single T cell receptor beta chain is shown here with its context. The data stem from a study of blood T cell repertoires in COVID-19. Study summary: Spain, Italy and the United States supplied samples that represented acute and convalescent COVID-19. Sample material is recorded as cDNA or gDNA derived from T cells, B-cell-depleted T cells, or PBMCs.

Per the original methods: From reference gene primer amplification, estimates of nucleated cell counts were derived. TCRdb keeps only in-frame clones here, not all; method: immunoSEQ multiplex PCR. V and J calls and clone size come straight from that table; D and trimming were deduced from the DNA. The sample has about 150,000 clones, about 80% seen once. The sequence derives from a woman aged 80 or over with acute or convalescent COVID-19. The material sequenced was peripheral blood.

CDR3 nucleotide sequence: TGTGCCAGCAGCTTAGATAGCGGGGCCTCCTACGAGCAGTACTTC. It yields the protein CASSLDSGASYEQYF. The chain employs TRBV7-2 and TRBJ2-7; 8 bases are a match to TRBD2. This CDR3 is 15 amino acids long. Germline values: CDR1 SGHTA, CDR2 FQGNSA. With V trimmed by 1 base and J by 0 bases, 2 bases remained unmatched.